Listed here is a single T cell receptor beta chain. Its antigen is as yet unknown. The CDR3 is 14 amino acids. Trimming removed 4 bases at V and 0 bases at J, with 7 bases between. Looked up from germline, CDR1 is SGHAT and CDR2 is FQNNGV. These data come from a study of CD8 T cells in Susac syndrome. For the study at large: Patients with Susac syndrome, at blood draw, were therapy-naive, on corticosteroids, or on intravenous immunoglobulin alone.

The study's findings and limits: Susac syndrome CD8+ repertoires were clonally expanded, most strongly in CD8+ TEMRA cells.

The authors reverse transcribed 0.5 to 1 ug RNA with random hexamers. MiXCR, run by TCRdb on the immunoSEQ multiplex PCR reads, gives a single entry per CDR3 protein. The sample has under 95,000 distinct CDR3 sequences; around 93% are singletons. This clonotype was sampled from a human donor with Susac syndrome. Sequencing was performed on CD8+ T cells from PBMCs. The genes are TRBV11-2 and TRBJ2-1; D call uncertain. The CDR3 loop reads CASSWIDSYNEQFF. Here the CDR3 DNA reads TGTGCCAGCAGCTGGATTGACTCCTACAATGAGCAGTTCTTC.